These 5 T cell receptor beta chains came from one sample sequenced in a study of cytomegalovirus exposure and HLA in healthy donors. PCR employed 60 Vbeta and 13 Jbeta primers. The table came from immunoSEQ multiplex PCR; TCRdb's copy has only in-frame clones and leaves some out. The sample has tens of thousands of clones; more than 60% are singletons. The sample comprised PBMCs. The receptor source for this set is a man aged 25-45 years in good health and CMV-seronegative.

The genes are TRBV10-3 and TRBJ2-7, with no clear D. V was clipped by 2 bases and J by 3 bases, with 11 bases between them. This CDR3 spans 14 amino acids. Per germline, CDR1 ENHRY and CDR2 SYGVKD. The CDR3 DNA reads TGTGCCATCAGTGAGGTCCGGAACAGCTACGAGCAGTACGTC. It codes for CAISEVRNSYEQYV.

V is TRBV7-2 and J is TRBJ1-4; TRBD1 aligns across 8 bases. The CDR3 is 15 residues long. Looked up from germline, CDR1 is SGHTA and CDR2 is FQGNSA. V was pared by 1 base and J by 8 bases, with 6 bases of the junction left unmatched. CDR3 nucleotides: TGTGCCAGCAGCTTAGTACAGGGGGTTAGGGAAAAACTGTTTTTT. It specifies CASSLVQGVREKLFF.

The sample holds a few counts of this clone. The rearrangement joins TRBV4-3 to TRBJ1-4; no definite D call. V gave up 4 bases and J gave up 0 bases, with 9 bases separating them. This CDR3 comprises 15 residues. CDR1 is LGHNA and CDR2 is YSLEER in the germline V gene. The CDR3 is CASSPSGATNEKLFF. CDR3 sequence (DNA): TGCGCCAGCAGCCCGAGCGGGGCAACTAATGAAAAACTGTTTTTT.

V usage is TRBV4-1 and J usage is TRBJ2-7; TRBD2 might be the D (7 bases). V lost 2 bases to trimming and J lost 6 bases, with 14 bases between them. In germline, CDR1 is MGHRA, CDR2 YSYEKL. This CDR3 is built from 14 residues. The CDR3 loop reads CASSQPREGGEQYF. DNA for the CDR3: TGCGCCAGCAGCCAACCCAGGGAGGGGGGCGAGCAGTACTTC.

Comment on this clone: No conserved phenylalanine or tryptophan ends this CDR3, so it is likely a read error. V is TRBV4-1 and J is TRBJ1-2; a possible D gene is TRBD1 (5 bases). Germline V lookup: CDR1 MGHRA, CDR2 YSYEKL. There are 15 residues in the CDR3. The CDR3 DNA follows: TGCGCCAGCAGCCAAGTAGGAGACAGTCCATATGTCTACACCGTC. Its translation: CASSQVGDSPYVYTV.